This TCR beta chain originates from a study of blood T cell repertoires in COVID-19. Study as a whole: In each case, the material was cDNA or gDNA derived from T cells, B-cell-depleted T cells, or PBMCs.

Assay: immunoSEQ multiplex PCR; the TCRdb copy retains only in-frame clones and omits some. The table records roughly 160,000 clones, 82% of them present only once. Clinical histories supplied by participants themselves formed the basis of cohort assignment. The V and J ends lost 5 bases and 7 bases, in that order; junction bases with no gene match: 5. The CDR3 consists of 15 residues. Germline V gene lookup returns CDR1 SGHTA and CDR2 FQGNSA. This sequence joins TRBV7-2 and TRBJ1-6; TRBD1 aligns across 10 bases. The sequence came from a man aged 60 to 75 who had recovered from COVID-19. The sample was PBMCs or T cells enriched from blood (not recorded which). The CDR3 nucleotides are TGTGCCAGCAGCGTTAGGACAGGGGGGAATTCACCCCTCCACTTT. Protein product: CASSVRTGGNSPLHF. The variable domain in full, completed from reference TRBV7-2 and TRBJ1-6, reads GAGVSQSPSNKVTEKGKDVELRCDPISGHTALYWYRQSLGQGLEFLIYFQGNSAPDKSGLPSDRFSAERTGGSVSTLTIQRTQQEDSAVYLCASSVRTGGNSPLHFGNGTRLTVT.